This entry is about one T cell receptor (beta chain). The sample belongs to a study of CD8+ T cells in alopecia areata. The CDR3 loop spans 14 amino acids. CDR1 and CDR2 from the germline V gene are SQVTM and ANQGSEA. Trimming pared 1 base from V and 0 bases from J, leaving 9 bases between. The authors extracted RNA and reverse transcribed it into cDNA as the sequencing template. Only in-frame clones appear in the TCRdb table, and some are missing; sequencing was by immunoSEQ multiplex PCR. The sample yields some 170,000 clones, about 67% seen once. Sorting of CD4+ and CD8+ T cells was performed on PBMCs.

This chain links TRBV29-1 with TRBJ1-2; TRBD1 is a possible D gene (6 bases). The sample in question was CD8+ T cells sorted from blood, obtained at week 0. This TCR derives from a human donor with alopecia areata. The CDR3 loop reads CSVEARGTNYGYTF. CDR3 coding DNA: TGCAGCGTTGAAGCCAGGGGAACTAACTATGGCTACACCTTC.